The rows below give T cell receptor beta chains drawn from one sample of a study of cytomegalovirus exposure and HLA in healthy donors. TCRdb keeps only in-frame clones here, not all; method: immunoSEQ multiplex PCR. The sample has roughly 150,000 clones, 65% to 80% seen once. Sequenced input: PBMCs. The source is a woman aged 30 to 39 in good health and CMV-seronegative. CDR3s include the opening cysteine and the closing phenylalanine or tryptophan. Fields, in order: V gene, CDR3 protein.

v_gene: TRBV25-1; CDR3aa: CASSAIGTGREQYF
v_gene: TRBV7-2; CDR3aa: CASSLYAQGAYEQYF
v_gene: TRBV27; CDR3aa: CASSLERDRPFYGYTF
v_gene: TRBV19; CDR3aa: CASSYRDQPQHF
v_gene: TRBV28; CDR3aa: CASTTQTSTDTQYF
v_gene: TRBV5-1; CDR3aa: CASQSGQMYQETQYF
v_gene: TRBV28; CDR3aa: CASSSGGQGDGYTF
v_gene: TRBV5-4; CDR3aa: CASSGGGDKGEQFF
v_gene: TRBV29-1; CDR3aa: CSVAGFREQFF
v_gene: TRBV28; CDR3aa: CASRLNTEAFF
v_gene: TRBV28; CDR3aa: CASFPGTANEKLFF
v_gene: TRBV18; CDR3aa: CASSPLLRDTSNTGELFF
v_gene: TRBV9; CDR3aa: CASSVDRPGTGELFF
v_gene: TRBV6-5; CDR3aa: CASSPQRDYEQYF
v_gene: TRBV19; CDR3aa: CASSIVLGDSEAFF
v_gene: TRBV11-3; CDR3aa: CASSIAPQREQYF
v_gene: TRBV7-2; CDR3aa: CASSLGWGRRDYGYTF
v_gene: TRBV29-1; CDR3aa: CSVVGSSYEQYF
v_gene: TRBV2; CDR3aa: CASRTGLAVNTEAFF
v_gene: TRBV9; CDR3aa: CASSGEGLSYEQYF
v_gene: TRBV5-8; CDR3aa: CASSFIGELFF
v_gene: TRBV6-1; CDR3aa: CASYPAAGRYEQYF
v_gene: TRBV13; CDR3aa: CASMGSGSAYEQFF
v_gene: TRBV30; CDR3aa: CAWSVQETQYF
v_gene: TRBV28; CDR3aa: CASSPGTSGSIVWYF
v_gene: TRBV6-5; CDR3aa: CASSYYREPETQYF
v_gene: TRBV6-1; CDR3aa: CASSEWGSPRNKSPLHF
v_gene: TRBV30; CDR3aa: CAWTMGLGTEAFF
v_gene: TRBV2; CDR3aa: CASCGLAGLDTQYF
v_gene: TRBV7-3; CDR3aa: CASSLGLAEEETQYF